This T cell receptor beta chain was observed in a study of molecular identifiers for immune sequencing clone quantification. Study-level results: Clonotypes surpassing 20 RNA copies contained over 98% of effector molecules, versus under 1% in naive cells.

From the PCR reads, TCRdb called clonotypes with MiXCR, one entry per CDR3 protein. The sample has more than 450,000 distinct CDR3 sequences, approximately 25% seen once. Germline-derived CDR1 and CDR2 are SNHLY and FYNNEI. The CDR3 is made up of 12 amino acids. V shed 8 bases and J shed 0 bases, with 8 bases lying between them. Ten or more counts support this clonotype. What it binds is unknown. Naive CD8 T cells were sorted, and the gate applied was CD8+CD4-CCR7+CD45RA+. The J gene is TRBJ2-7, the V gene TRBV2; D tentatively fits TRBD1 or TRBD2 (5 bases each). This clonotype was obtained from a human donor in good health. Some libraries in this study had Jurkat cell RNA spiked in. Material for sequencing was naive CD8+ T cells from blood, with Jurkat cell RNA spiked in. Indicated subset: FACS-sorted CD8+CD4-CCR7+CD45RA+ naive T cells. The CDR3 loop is CASGGNSYEQYF. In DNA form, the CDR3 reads TGTGCCAGCGGGGGAAACTCCTACGAGCAGTACTTC.